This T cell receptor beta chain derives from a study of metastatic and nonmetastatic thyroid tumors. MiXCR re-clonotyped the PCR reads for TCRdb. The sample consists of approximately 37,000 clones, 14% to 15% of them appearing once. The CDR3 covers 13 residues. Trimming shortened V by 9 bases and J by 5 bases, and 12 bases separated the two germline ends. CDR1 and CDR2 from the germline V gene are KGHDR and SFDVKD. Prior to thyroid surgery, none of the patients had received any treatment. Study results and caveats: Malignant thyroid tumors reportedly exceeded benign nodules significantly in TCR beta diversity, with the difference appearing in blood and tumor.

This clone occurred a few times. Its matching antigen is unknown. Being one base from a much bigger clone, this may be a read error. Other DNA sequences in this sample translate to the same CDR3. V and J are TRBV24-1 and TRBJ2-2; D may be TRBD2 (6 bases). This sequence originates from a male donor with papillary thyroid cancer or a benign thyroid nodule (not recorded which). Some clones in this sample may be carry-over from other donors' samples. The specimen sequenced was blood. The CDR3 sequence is CATYGSGTGELFF. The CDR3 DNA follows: TGTGCCACCTACGGGAGCGGTACCGGGGAGCTGTTTTTT.